What follows are 15 T cell receptor beta chains derived from one specimen sequenced in a study of memory CD4+ T cells and cytomegalovirus serostatus. Single viable CD3+CD4+CD8-CD45RO+ cells were sorted as the memory CD4+ T cells. Profiling relied on immunoSEQ multiplex PCR, and the TCRdb table lists in-frame clones only, not all of them. Of 56,000 or so clones in the sample, over 80% were seen once. What was sequenced was memory CD4+ T cells from blood. The source of these receptors is an adult in good health and CMV-seronegative.

This clone was picked up one time. The genes are TRBV2 and TRBJ1-1; TRBD1 matches at 8 bases. Trimming at V came to 7 bases and at J to 4 bases, leaving 8 bases not matched to a gene. Germline loops: CDR1 SNHLY, CDR2 FYNNEI. The CDR3 is 14 amino acids. CDR3 sequence (DNA): TGTGCCAGCATGGGACAGGCAGTAAGCACTGAAGCTTTCTTT. Its protein is CASMGQAVSTEAFF. Based on the CDR3 plus reference TRBV2 and TRBJ1-1, the full variable domain is EPEVTQTPSHQVTQMGQEVILRCVPISNHLYFYWYRQILGQKVEFLVSFYNNEISEKSEIFDDQFSVERPDGSNFTLKIRSTKLEDSAMYFCASMGQAVSTEAFFGQGTRLTVV.

A few counts support this clone. The V gene is TRBV30, the J gene TRBJ1-4; 9 bases are shared with TRBD1. Trimming took 8 bases from V and 4 from J; bases not matched to a gene: 8. The germline CDR1 and CDR2 sequences are GTSNPN and SVGIG (reference sequence). The CDR3 loop spans 14 amino acids. CDR3 amino acids: CASGQGRGNEKLFF. In nucleotides, the CDR3 is TGTGCCAGTGGACAGGGGAGGGGTAATGAAAAACTGTTTTTT.

The genes are TRBV6-5 and TRBJ1-1; weak D call: TRBD1 (5 bases). Per the germline V gene, CDR1 is MNHEY and CDR2 is SVGAGI. With 2 bases removed from V and 5 bases from J, the gap between germline ends came to 6 bases. The CDR3 spans 12 residues. CDR3 sequence (DNA): TGTGCCAGCAGTTACGGGGGGACTGAAGCTTTCTTT. Its translation: CASSYGGTEAFF.

Notes on this clone: This sample also contains other DNA sequences that code for the same CDR3. This sequence joins TRBV28 and TRBJ1-5; unclear D gene. Germline-derived CDR1 and CDR2 are MDHEN and SYDVKM. V was clipped by 0 bases and J by 6 bases, with 3 bases between them. The CDR3 loop spans 12 amino acids. DNA for the CDR3: TGTGCCAGCAGTTTATGGGGTCAGCCCCAGCATTTT. Its translation: CASSLWGQPQHF.

In its sample, this clone was seen once. The gene calls are TRBV7-2 and TRBJ1-2; the D is unclear. Germline loops: CDR1 SGHTA, CDR2 FQGNSA. The CDR3 consists of 14 residues. Trimming took off 7 bases at V and 4 bases at J, with 16 bases between the two ends. CDR3 sequence (DNA): TGTGCCAGCACCCAAGGCGGCTTATTCTATGGCTACACCTTC. Encoded protein: CASTQGGLFYGYTF.

The rearrangement joins TRBV6-1 to TRBJ1-1, with D perhaps TRBD1 (6 bases). CDR3 size: 13 residues. V was shortened by 7 bases and J by 0 bases, with 9 bases between the two germline ends. Per the germline V gene, CDR1 is MNHNS and CDR2 is SASEGT. CDR3 in DNA: TGTGCCAGCAACCACAGGGTGAACACTGAAGCTTTCTTT. Translated, it gives CASNHRVNTEAFF.

This clone has more than one count but fewer than ten. The chain has TRBV4-1 and TRBJ2-3; D is ambiguous. The germline V gene encodes CDR1 MGHRA and CDR2 YSYEKL. The CDR3 consists of 15 residues. The V end lost 0 bases, the J end lost 0 bases, and 7 bases lay between the germline ends. The CDR3 DNA reads as TGCGCCAGCAGCCAAGAAGAAGGAAGCACAGATACGCAGTATTTT. Translated, it gives CASSQEEGSTDTQYF.

The chain recombines TRBV6-5 with TRBJ2-5; D gene uncertain. This CDR3 comprises 11 residues. CDR1 and CDR2 (germline): MNHEY, SVGAGI. V was pared by 6 bases and J by 2 bases, with 4 bases between. This CDR3 is CASRKQETQYF. CDR3 nucleotide sequence: TGTGCCAGCAGGAAACAAGAGACCCAGTACTTC.

The chain is built from TRBV7-3 and TRBJ1-4; possibly TRBD1 for D (5 bases). This CDR3 comprises 13 residues. V dropped 5 bases and J dropped 7 bases, with 11 bases sitting between them. Germline values: CDR1 SGHTA, CDR2 FQGTGA. The CDR3: CASSRGVGEKLFF. The DNA of the CDR3 is TGTGCCAGCAGCCGAGGGGTGGGTGAAAAACTGTTTTTT.

The chain links TRBV6-1 to TRBJ2-3; weak D call: TRBD1 (6 bases). V was clipped by 7 bases and J by 0 bases, with 8 bases between them. The CDR3 is 13 amino acids. Germline loops: CDR1 MNHNS, CDR2 SASEGT. In DNA form, the CDR3 reads TGTGCCAGCAAAACAGGGAGCACAGATACGCAGTATTTT. It specifies CASKTGSTDTQYF.

V is TRBV4-1 and J is TRBJ2-5, with D unclear. The CDR3 extends over 12 amino acids. V gave up 1 base and J gave up 4 bases, with 4 bases separating them. Germline loops: CDR1 MGHRA, CDR2 YSYEKL. The CDR3 nucleotides are TGCGCCAGCAGCCAAGTCAGAGAGACCCAGTACTTC. Translating gives CASSQVRETQYF.

V gene TRBV21-1 combines with J gene TRBJ2-1; the D call in the table, TRBD2, was not verified against the DNA. TRBV21-1 is reported as a pseudogene. This CDR3 is built from 15 residues. The CDR3 sequence: CASSKQGGTRDEQFF. The CDR3 DNA is TGTGCCAGCAGCAAACAGGGAGGGACCCGCGATGAGCAGTTCTTC.

This sequence joins TRBV7-2 and TRBJ2-1; D gene ambiguous. The CDR3 is 11 residues long. V lost 5 bases to trimming and J lost 5 bases, with 4 bases between them. Germline V CDR1 and CDR2: SGHTA, FQGNSA. The CDR3 region is CASSPHNEQFF. The CDR3 coding sequence is TGTGCCAGCAGCCCCCACAATGAGCAGTTCTTC. The variable domain in full, completed from reference TRBV7-2 and TRBJ2-1, reads GAGVSQSPSNKVTEKGKDVELRCDPISGHTALYWYRQSLGQGLEFLIYFQGNSAPDKSGLPSDRFSAERTGGSVSTLTIQRTQQEDSAVYLCASSPHNEQFFGPGTRLTVL.

V is TRBV5-4 and J is TRBJ1-2; D gene unclear. V lost 0 bases and J lost 5, with 11 bases in between. The V gene's germline CDR1 is SGHNT and CDR2 YYREEE (reference sequence). This CDR3 region has 14 residues. Here the CDR3 reads CASSLGGQYYGYTF. In DNA form, the CDR3 reads TGTGCCAGCAGCTTGGGAGGGCAGTATTATGGCTACACCTTC.

In the case of this clone: One end of the junction varies from germline; a read error may be responsible. The chain links TRBV5-6 to TRBJ1-2; no clear D. The CDR3 is 13 amino acids. CDR1 SGHDT and CDR2 YYEEEE come from the germline V gene. CDR3 protein: CASSLGPDYGHTF. The CDR3 DNA sequence: TGTGCCAGCAGCTTGGGGCCCGACTATGGCCACACCTTC. The complete variable domain, with remaining parts taken from reference TRBV5-6 and TRBJ1-2, reads DAGVTQSPTHLIKTRGQQVTLRCSPKSGHDTVSWYQQALGQGPQFIFQYYEEEERQRGNFPDRFSGHQFPNYSSELNVNALLLGDSALYLCASSLGPDYGHTFGSGTRLTVV.